A single sample gave rise to the 24 T cell receptor beta chains below, sequenced in a study of post-analysis software for immune sequencing data. The study, taken as a whole, reports: Controls had lower frequencies than patients of four or five TRBV segments, which included TRBV5-6, TRBV5-1 and TRBV20-1.

Researchers reported that TCR beta cDNA libraries carried unique molecular identifiers. Each CDR3 protein gets one entry after TCRdb re-called the PCR reads with MiXCR. Of 700,000 to 900,000 distinct CDR3 sequences listed, 35% to 55% were seen once; the top ten hold approximately 5%. The antigens for these receptors are not known. The material sequenced was blood. The receptors stem from a girl aged 10 to 17 with multiple sclerosis.

The chain joins TRBV28 to TRBJ2-1, with D possibly matching TRBD1 (5 bases). The germline gives CDR1 MDHEN, CDR2 SYDVKM. Trimming took off 3 bases at V and 12 bases at J, with 21 bases between the two ends. The CDR3 is made up of 15 amino acids. CDR3 DNA: TGTGCCAGCAGTTTCCGGTTGGGGCGCGCCCAGGGGCAGTTCTTC. Translated, it gives CASSFRLGRAQGQFF.

This chain links TRBV5-1 with TRBJ2-3; 10 positions agree with TRBD2. Germline trimming cut 2 bases from V and 2 bases from J; bases unmatched to any gene: 5. The CDR3 spans 16 residues. CDR1 and CDR2 (germline): SGHRS, YFSETQ. Here the CDR3 reads CASSFLLAGPTDTQYF. The CDR3 nucleotides read TGCGCCAGCAGCTTTTTACTAGCGGGACCCACAGATACGCAGTATTTT.

V usage is TRBV2 and J usage is TRBJ2-7; the match to TRBD1 covers 9 bases. This CDR3 contains 15 residues. The germline V gene has CDR1 SNHLY and CDR2 FYNNEI. V lost 4 bases and J lost 2; bases outside the gene matches: 6. CDR3 sequence reads: CASSAGTGTTYEQYF. The CDR3 DNA sequence: TGTGCCAGCAGTGCCGGGACAGGGACTACCTACGAGCAGTACTTC.

This sequence joins TRBV7-9 and TRBJ1-1; D is uncertain. Trimming removed 4 bases from V and 6 bases from J, with 9 bases in between. From germline, CDR1 is SEHNR and CDR2 FQNEAQ (reference sequence). This CDR3 has 12 residues. The CDR3 here is CASSWSGPEAFF. The CDR3 nucleotides read TGTGCCAGCAGCTGGTCCGGTCCTGAAGCTTTCTTT.

This clonotype has more than one count but fewer than ten. The gene calls are TRBV25-1 and TRBJ2-5; 9 bases align to TRBD2. The DNA matches TRBJ2-7 better at its end, which makes the J call doubtful. The CDR3 totals 14 residues. Germline V gene data show CDR1 as MGHDK and CDR2 as SYGVNS. The CDR3 nucleotides are TGTGCCAGCAGTGCTAGCGGGATGGTTCGCGAGCAGTACTTC. It yields the protein CASSASGMVREQYF.

The rearrangement links TRBV28 to TRBJ1-5; 9 nucleotides line up with TRBD1. V lost 6 bases, J lost 1 base, and 4 bases stayed unmatched. This CDR3 has 15 residues. Germline CDR1 MDHEN, CDR2 SYDVKM. CDR3 DNA sequence: TGTGCCAGCAGAGGACAGGGGAAAAGCAATCAGCCCCAGCATTTT. Encoded protein: CASRGQGKSNQPQHF.

The rearrangement joins TRBV12-3 or TRBV12-4 to TRBJ2-3; 9 bases are shared with TRBD1. The CDR3 totals 17 residues. The junction had 9 bases not matched to a gene; V was cut back by 5 bases and J by 0 bases. The CDR3 region has the DNA TGTGCCAGCAGTCCCGGGACAGGGATTCCTAGCACAGATACGCAGTATTTT. As protein: CASSPGTGIPSTDTQYF.

CDR3 sequence (DNA): TGCGCCAGCAGCTTGGTTAGCGGGCCAAGTCGGGGGAAAGAGACCCAGTACTTC. Protein sequence: CASSLVSGPSRGKETQYF. This chain uses TRBV5-1 with TRBJ2-5, with TRBD2 identical over 7 bases. The CDR3 has 18 residues. Unmatched junction bases numbered 14, after V lost 0 bases and J lost 3 bases. Germline lookup yields CDR1 SGHRS and CDR2 YFSETQ.

The chain links TRBV20-1 to TRBJ2-1; 7 bases are shared with TRBD2. Germline CDR1 DFQATT, CDR2 SNEGSKA (reference sequence). CDR3 length: 15 amino acids. J gave up 9 bases and V 5 bases, and 16 bases lay outside the gene matches. The CDR3 coding sequence is TGCAGTGCTGGGGGAGGGCTAGCGGACTCGGGTGAGCAGTTCTTC. Its translation is CSAGGGLADSGEQFF.

The chain recombines TRBV20-1 with TRBJ2-1, with D possibly matching TRBD1 (6 bases). CDR3 length equals 16 residues. V was pared by 0 bases and J by 0 bases, with 12 bases between. In germline, CDR1 is DFQATT, CDR2 SNEGSKA (reference sequence). This CDR3 reads CSARDFHRDSYNEQFF. CDR3 nucleotide sequence: TGCAGTGCTAGAGATTTCCACAGGGACTCCTACAATGAGCAGTTCTTC.

The chain joins TRBV13 to TRBJ1-2, with D possibly matching TRBD1 (6 bases). V was shortened by 1 base and J by 7 bases, with 10 bases between the two germline ends. Germline assignment: CDR1 PRHDT and CDR2 FYEKMQ (reference sequence). The CDR3 covers 13 residues. The CDR3 here is CASSLETGSGYTF. Here the CDR3 DNA reads TGTGCCAGCAGCTTAGAAACAGGGAGTGGCTACACCTTC.

This clonotype has a handful of counts. The genes are TRBV6-2 or TRBV6-3 and TRBJ2-3; 11 bases line up with TRBD2. In germline, CDR1 is MNHEY, CDR2 SVGEGT. Losses at the gene ends were 5 bases for V and 0 bases for J; bases not matched to a gene: 4. CDR3 length: 16 amino acids. The CDR3 reads CASSRTSGLSTDTQYF. In DNA, the CDR3 is TGTGCCAGCAGTAGGACTAGCGGGCTTAGCACAGATACGCAGTATTTT.

V and J are TRBV7-2 and TRBJ2-3; 12 nucleotides line up with TRBD2. The CDR3 extends over 18 amino acids. V shed 5 bases and J 0 bases; nucleotides not matched to a gene: 9. Germline CDR1 SGHTA, CDR2 FQGNSA. The CDR3 nucleotides read TGTGCCAGCAGCCGTAAACTAGCGGGAGGCCCCAGCACAGATACGCAGTATTTT. As protein: CASSRKLAGGPSTDTQYF.

The rearrangement joins TRBV7-8 to TRBJ2-1, with D possibly being TRBD1 or TRBD2 (6 bases each). The CDR3 loop spans 16 amino acids. Trimming left V 4 bases short and J 8 bases short, with 21 bases between. The V gene's germline CDR1 is SGHVS and CDR2 FQNEAQ. DNA of the CDR3: TGTGCCAGCAGCTCCCTGGGGGCAGGGGAGGAAGATGAGCAGTTCTTC. Translated: CASSSLGAGEEDEQFF.

As for this clonotype: A read error may account for a junction end that differs from germline. The chain couples TRBV7-3 to TRBJ1-1, with 8 bases fitting TRBD1. Germline loops: CDR1 SGHTA, CDR2 FQGTGA. The CDR3 sequence is 13 residues long. CDR3 region: CVSSATGGTEAFF. The CDR3, as DNA: TGTGTCAGCAGCGCCACAGGGGGCACTGAAGCTTTCTTT.

The chain carries TRBV6-1 and TRBJ2-6; D is unresolved. The CDR3 sequence is 17 residues long. The V gene lost 8 bases and the J gene lost 1 base, with 18 bases spanning the gap. CDR1 is MNHNS and CDR2 is SASEGT in the germline V gene. This CDR3 reads CASSVPVSRSGANVLTF. DNA for the CDR3: TGTGCCAGCTCGGTACCCGTTTCCCGGTCTGGGGCCAACGTCCTGACTTTC.

This clonotype turned up a few times. The V and J genes are TRBV5-5 and TRBJ2-7, with 9 bases lining up with TRBD1. Germline CDR1 SGHKS, CDR2 YYEKEE (reference sequence). This CDR3 spans 15 amino acids. Germline trimming cut 5 bases from V and 3 bases from J; bases unmatched to any gene: 9. The CDR3 DNA follows: TGTGCCAGCAGAACGGACGGGACAGGGTACTACGAGCAGTACTTC. Translating it yields CASRTDGTGYYEQYF.

This clonotype has just a few counts. V usage is TRBV4-1 and J usage is TRBJ2-3; D gene unclear. The V gene's germline CDR1 is MGHRA and CDR2 YSYEKL. The germline V and J ends were trimmed by 3 bases and 2 bases, with 6 bases remaining between them. This CDR3 region has 13 residues. This CDR3 is CASSQAVTDTQYF. The CDR3 DNA is TGCGCCAGCAGCCAGGCAGTCACAGATACGCAGTATTTT.

As DNA, the CDR3 is TGCGCCAGCAGCCAAGATTGGCTAGCGGGAGGGGAACAGTACTTC. The encoded protein is CASSQDWLAGGEQYF. The rearrangement joins TRBV4-3 to TRBJ2-4; 12 nucleotides match TRBD2. J was trimmed by 13 bases and V by 0 bases; bases with no gene match: 7. Germline V lookup: CDR1 LGHNA, CDR2 YSLEER. The CDR3 has 15 residues.

This chain's CDR3 is CASSMRSPGTGGYGYTF. CDR3 DNA sequence: TGTGCCAGCAGCATGAGATCCCCCGGGACAGGGGGTTATGGCTACACCTTC. The rearrangement joins TRBV21-1 to TRBJ1-2; the table's D call, TRBD1, was not checked against the DNA. TRBV21-1 is a recognized pseudogene. CDR3 length: 17 residues.

The V and J genes are TRBV5-1 and TRBJ2-2; weak D call: TRBD1 (5 bases). The V and J ends lost 4 bases and 1 base respectively, with 14 bases between them. CDR1 and CDR2 (germline): SGHRS, YFSETQ. The CDR3 spans 16 residues. In DNA, the CDR3 is TGCGCCAGCAGCGCCAGGGCACCCCTGAACACCGGGGAGCTGTTTTTT. The encoded protein is CASSARAPLNTGELFF.

This clonotype was seen a few times. The chain couples TRBV3-1 to TRBJ2-5; D is undetermined. The V and J ends lost 4 bases and 1 base respectively, with 10 bases between them. Germline V lookup: CDR1 LGHDT, CDR2 YNNKEL (reference sequence). The CDR3 totals 14 residues. CDR3 nucleotides: TGTGCCAGCAGCCCAAGTTTTCCCCAAGAGACCCAGTACTTC. Protein sequence: CASSPSFPQETQYF.

This clonotype was recorded a few times. The genes are TRBV9 and TRBJ2-1; D gene unclear. Trimming pared 0 bases from V and 8 bases from J, leaving 9 bases between. CDR1 SGDLS and CDR2 YYNGEE come from the germline V gene. The CDR3 loop spans 13 amino acids. Here the CDR3 reads CASSVVTTDEQFF. CDR3 bases: TGTGCCAGCAGCGTAGTAACTACCGATGAGCAGTTCTTC.

The chain joins TRBV7-3 to TRBJ2-1; TRBD2 is a possible D gene (5 bases). The germline CDR1 and CDR2 sequences are SGHTA and FQGTGA. The CDR3 runs to 17 residues. V was clipped by 6 bases and J by 1 base, with 19 bases between them. The CDR3 nucleotides are TGTGCCAGCAGTAAATTTAGCGAGCAGCAATCCTACAATGAGCAGTTCTTC. This gives the protein CASSKFSEQQSYNEQFF.